The source of this T cell receptor (beta chain) is a study of T cell responses to AZD1222 COVID-19 vaccine. The study's findings and limits: The sample set comprised mostly white British donors with more females, and clonal diversity was possibly underestimated.

The CDR3 has 17 residues. CDR1 and CDR2 from the germline V gene are SEHNR and FQNEAQ (reference sequence). V was shortened by 0 bases and J by 4 bases, with 15 bases between the two germline ends. Profiling relied on immunoSEQ multiplex PCR, and the TCRdb table lists in-frame clones only, not all of them. The table lists about 120,000 clones, 85% to 95% of them singletons. This clone was counted a few times. Its antigen is still unknown. The sequence was obtained from an adult in good health. The genes are TRBV7-9 and TRBJ1-4; no clear D gene. The material was peripheral blood, obtained on day 0 of AZD1222 vaccination. The CDR3 spells CASSLARLQTYNEKLFF. The DNA of the CDR3 is TGTGCCAGCAGCTTAGCAAGGCTACAAACATATAATGAAAAACTGTTTTTT.